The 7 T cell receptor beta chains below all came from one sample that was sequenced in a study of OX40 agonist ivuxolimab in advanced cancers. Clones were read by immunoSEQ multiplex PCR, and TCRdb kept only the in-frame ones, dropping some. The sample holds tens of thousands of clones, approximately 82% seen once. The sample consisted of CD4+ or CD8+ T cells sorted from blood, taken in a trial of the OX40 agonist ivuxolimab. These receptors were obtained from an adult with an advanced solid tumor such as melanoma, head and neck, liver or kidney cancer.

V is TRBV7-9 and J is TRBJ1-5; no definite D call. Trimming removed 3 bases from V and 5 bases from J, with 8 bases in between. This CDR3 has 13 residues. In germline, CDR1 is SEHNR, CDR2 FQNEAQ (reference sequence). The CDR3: CASSLQYDQPQHF. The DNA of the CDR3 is TGTGCCAGCAGCTTGCAGTACGATCAGCCCCAGCATTTT.

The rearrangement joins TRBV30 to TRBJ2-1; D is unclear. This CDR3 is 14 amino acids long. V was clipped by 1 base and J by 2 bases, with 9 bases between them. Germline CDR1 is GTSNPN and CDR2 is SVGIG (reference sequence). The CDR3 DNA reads TGTGCCTGGAGTGGAGGCAGCGCCTACAATGAGCAGTTCTTC. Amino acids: CAWSGGSAYNEQFF.

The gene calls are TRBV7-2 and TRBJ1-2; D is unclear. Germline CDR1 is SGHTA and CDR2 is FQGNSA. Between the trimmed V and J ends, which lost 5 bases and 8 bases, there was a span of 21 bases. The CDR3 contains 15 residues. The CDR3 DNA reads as TGTGCCAGCAGCGCACAATTGGAAGCCGGGTGGGGCTACACCTTC. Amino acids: CASSAQLEAGWGYTF.

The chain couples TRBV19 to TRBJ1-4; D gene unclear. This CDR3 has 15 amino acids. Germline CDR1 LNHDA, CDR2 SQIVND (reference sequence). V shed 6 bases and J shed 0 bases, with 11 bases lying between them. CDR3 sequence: CASSQTRATNEKLFF. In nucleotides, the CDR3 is TGTGCCAGTAGCCAGACGAGGGCAACTAATGAAAAACTGTTTTTT.

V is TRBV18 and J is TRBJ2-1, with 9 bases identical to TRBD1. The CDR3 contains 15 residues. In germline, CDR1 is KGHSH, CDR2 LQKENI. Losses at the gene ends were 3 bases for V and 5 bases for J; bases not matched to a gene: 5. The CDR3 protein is CASSPPDRGDNEQFF. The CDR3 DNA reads TGTGCCAGCTCACCCCCAGACAGGGGGGACAATGAGCAGTTCTTC.

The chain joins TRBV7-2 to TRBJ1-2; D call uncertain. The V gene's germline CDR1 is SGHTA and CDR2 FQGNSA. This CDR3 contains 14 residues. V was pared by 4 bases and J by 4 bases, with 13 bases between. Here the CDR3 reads CASSSEAAGYGYTF. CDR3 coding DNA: TGTGCCAGCAGCTCCGAAGCCGCGGGCTATGGCTACACCTTC.

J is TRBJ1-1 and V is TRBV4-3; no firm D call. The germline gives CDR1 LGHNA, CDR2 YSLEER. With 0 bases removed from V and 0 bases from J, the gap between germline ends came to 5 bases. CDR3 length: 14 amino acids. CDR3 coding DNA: TGCGCCAGCAGCCAAGATCTGGTGAACACTGAAGCTTTCTTT. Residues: CASSQDLVNTEAFF.